This TCR beta chain was profiled in a study of blood T cell repertoires in COVID-19. Overall study context: Sources were T cells, B-cell-depleted T cells, or PBMCs; the material itself was cDNA or gDNA.

This table comes from immunoSEQ multiplex PCR, and its TCRdb copy is limited to in-frame clones, with some not included. The top ten clones hold approximately 9.3% of a sample with roughly 7,000 clones, about nine tenths of them seen once. The CDR3 is 14 amino acids. V was shortened by 2 bases and J by 2 bases, with 11 bases between the two germline ends. Germline V CDR1 and CDR2: SGHRS, YFSETQ. Sequenced material: peripheral blood. The chain has TRBV5-1 and TRBJ2-7, with D possibly matching TRBD1 (5 bases). The receptor comes from a human donor with active COVID-19. The donor label of this sample is uncertain. CDR3 sequence reads: CASSLDTGAYEQYF. CDR3 sequence (DNA): TGCGCCAGCAGCTTAGATACAGGAGCCTACGAGCAGTACTTC.